The next 24 T cell receptor beta chains were all read from a single sample in a study of vaccination and CD4 T cells after COVID-19. These TCRs' antigens remain unknown. Treatment of the sample: roughly 11-day PBMC culture with coronavirus spike peptide pools or control peptides (ViraFEST assay). The Oncomine TCR Beta short-read assay was applied to DNA of cultured CD4+ T cells. TCRdb processed the PCR reads anew with MiXCR; each CDR3 protein has one entry. The sample records 8,500 to 14,000 distinct CDR3 sequences, around 58% being singletons. Sequenced material: CD4+ T cells from blood, cultured in vitro. Receptors originate from a human donor who had recovered from COVID-19.

This clonotype was seen only a few times. The chain links TRBV11-2 to TRBJ1-1; tentative D call: TRBD1 (6 bases). This CDR3 has 15 amino acids. From germline, CDR1 is SGHAT and CDR2 FQNNGV. V was shortened by 9 bases and J by 0 bases, with 17 bases between the two germline ends. As DNA, the CDR3 is TGTGCCAGTCAGCCTACGGGGGCCATGAACACTGAAGCTTTCTTT. Translated, it gives CASQPTGAMNTEAFF. Looking up the rest from reference TRBV11-2 and TRBJ1-1 gives the full variable domain: EAGVAQSPRYKIIEKRQSVAFWCNPISGHATLYWYQQILGQGPKLLIQFQNNGVVDDSQLPKDRFSAERLKGVDSTLKIQPAKLEDSAVYLCASQPTGAMNTEAFFGQGTRLTVV.

The chain recombines TRBV6-5 with TRBJ2-5, with TRBD1 matching over 9 bases. Trimming took 4 bases from V and 4 from J; bases not matched to a gene: 7. This CDR3 region has 15 residues. Per germline, CDR1 MNHEY and CDR2 SVGAGI. CDR3 sequence: CASSSGQGRGETQYF. Written as DNA, the CDR3 is TGTGCCAGCAGTTCGGGACAGGGACGAGGAGAGACCCAGTACTTC.

The chain recombines TRBV12-5 with TRBJ2-7; the match to TRBD2 covers 9 bases. Germline lookup yields CDR1 LGHNT and CDR2 FRNRAP. Trimming took 2 bases from V and 3 from J; bases not matched to a gene: 14. CDR3 size: 18 residues. The CDR3 reads CASGLPHLSSGARYEQYF. Written as DNA, the CDR3 is TGTGCTAGTGGTTTGCCTCACCTATCTAGCGGGGCCCGCTACGAGCAGTACTTC.

The gene calls are TRBV6-1 and TRBJ2-5; D call uncertain. This CDR3 is 14 amino acids long. The germline gives CDR1 MNHNS, CDR2 SASEGT. V gave up 4 bases and J gave up 5 bases, with 14 bases separating them. The CDR3 here is CASSADPNRETQYF. The CDR3 region has the DNA TGTGCCAGCAGTGCGGACCCGAACCGGGAGACCCAGTACTTC.

On this clonotype itself: The junction and the germline gene differ at one end; a read error may be behind it. The chain carries TRBV7-7 and TRBJ2-5; 12 nucleotides agree with TRBD1. The CDR3 is made up of 16 amino acids. The germline V gene encodes CDR1 SSHAT and CDR2 FNYEAQ (reference sequence). CDR3 bases: TGTGCTAGCAGCCTTCCGGGACAGGGGGCTGGGGAGACCCAGTACTTC. Amino acids: CASSLPGQGAGETQYF.

The V gene is TRBV6-5, the J gene TRBJ1-5, with D possibly matching TRBD1 (6 bases). Deletions cut 2 bases from V and 3 bases from J, with 11 bases between. Germline-derived CDR1 and CDR2 are MNHEY and SVGAGI. The CDR3 contains 15 residues. CDR3 region: CASSYIGQNNQPQHF. The DNA for the CDR3 is TGTGCCAGCAGTTACATCGGACAGAACAATCAGCCCCAGCATTTT.

This rearrangement joins TRBV2 to TRBJ1-1; 7 bases are a match to TRBD1. J gave up 13 bases and V 4 bases, and 6 bases lay outside the gene matches. The CDR3 totals 11 residues. Germline lookup yields CDR1 SNHLY and CDR2 FYNNEI. CDR3 coding DNA: TGTGCCAGCAGTGCATCGAGGGACAGTTTCTTT. Amino acid sequence: CASSASRDSFF. The full variable domain, rest sourced from reference TRBV2 and TRBJ1-1, is EPEVTQTPSHQVTQMGQEVILRCVPISNHLYFYWYRQILGQKVEFLVSFYNNEISEKSEIFDDQFSVERPDGSNFTLKIRSTKLEDSAMYFCASSASRDSFFGQGTRLTVV.

The chain carries TRBV10-3 and TRBJ2-7; TRBD2 might be the D (7 bases). The V gene's germline CDR1 is ENHRY and CDR2 SYGVKD. This CDR3 contains 17 residues. Trimming left V 6 bases short and J 0 bases short, with 21 bases between. The CDR3 DNA follows: TGTGCCATCAGAAAGGAGGTGGCGGGGGCCGACTCCTACGAGCAGTACTTC. Its protein product is CAIRKEVAGADSYEQYF.

This clonotype turned up a few times. The CDR3 region is CSARDPGQGAWNQPQHF. The CDR3 nucleotides read TGCAGTGCTAGAGACCCGGGACAGGGGGCTTGGAATCAGCCCCAGCATTTT. V usage is TRBV20-1 and J usage is TRBJ1-5, with 12 bases that match TRBD1. Germline V gene sequence: CDR1 DFQATT, CDR2 SNEGSKA (reference sequence). This CDR3 has 17 residues. V was pared by 0 bases and J by 4 bases, with 7 bases of the junction left unmatched.

The chain is built from TRBV24-1 and TRBJ2-2; D not resolved. The CDR3 is 13 residues long. CDR1 and CDR2 from the germline V gene are KGHDR and SFDVKD. Trimming cost V 6 bases and J 0 bases, with 4 bases left between them. CDR3 amino acids: CATSPTNTGELFF. CDR3 bases: TGTGCCACCAGTCCTACGAACACCGGGGAGCTGTTTTTT.

The chain is built from TRBV6-5 and TRBJ1-1; 7 positions match TRBD1. The CDR3 runs to 15 residues. Germline lookup yields CDR1 MNHEY and CDR2 SVGAGI. V shed 2 bases and J 1 base; nucleotides not matched to a gene: 4. In DNA form, the CDR3 reads TGTGCCAGCAGTTACCCGGGACAGCCGAACACTGAAGCTTTCTTT. This codes for CASSYPGQPNTEAFF.

With regard to this clonotype: At one end, the junction sequence differs from germline, possibly due to a read error. The V and J genes are TRBV6-1 and TRBJ2-5; tentative D call: TRBD1 (7 bases). CDR3 length: 15 residues. Per the germline V gene, CDR1 is MNHNS and CDR2 is SASEGT. The CDR3 here is CAGSLDRARGETQYF. CDR3 DNA sequence: TGTGCCGGCAGTCTCGACAGGGCCCGGGGGGAGACCCAGTACTTC.

The chain uses TRBV28 and TRBJ2-3; D not resolved. Looked up from germline, CDR1 is MDHEN and CDR2 is SYDVKM. The CDR3 is 13 residues long. V lost 6 bases, J lost 4 bases, and 11 bases lay in between. In nucleotides, the CDR3 is TGTGCCAGCAGCCCCCTAATGTCAGATACGCAGTATTTT. Its protein product is CASSPLMSDTQYF.

The chain links TRBV7-2 to TRBJ2-4; 7 bases map to TRBD1. The germline V gene has CDR1 SGHTA and CDR2 FQGNSA. Trimming removed 10 bases from V and 2 bases from J; junction bases left unmatched: 11. This CDR3 is 15 amino acids long. CDR3 residues: CANLPGQPTKNIQYF. In DNA form, the CDR3 reads TGTGCCAATTTACCGGGACAGCCTACCAAAAACATTCAGTACTTC.

This clonotype was counted between two and nine times. The CDR3 is CATRGGALTGELFF. The CDR3 DNA is TGTGCCACCCGGGGGGGGGCGTTAACCGGGGAGCTGTTTTTT. The chain carries TRBV6-1 and TRBJ2-2; 8 bases match TRBD2. The CDR3 covers 14 residues. Germline V gene lookup returns CDR1 MNHNS and CDR2 SASEGT. J gave up 5 bases and V 10 bases, and 9 bases lay outside the gene matches.

The chain uses TRBV6-4 and TRBJ2-3, with a weak D call TRBD2 (5 bases). Germline V lookup: CDR1 MRHNA, CDR2 SNTAGT. The germline V and J ends were trimmed by 6 bases and 5 bases, with 18 bases remaining between them. The CDR3 spans 15 residues. CDR3 sequence reads: CASSQSAGWGDTQYF. The CDR3 DNA reads as TGTGCCAGCAGCCAGTCGGCGGGTTGGGGAGATACGCAGTATTTT.

The count of this clonotype is one. This sequence joins TRBV7-3 and TRBJ2-3; TRBD2 might be the D (5 bases). Germline V CDR1 and CDR2: SGHTA, FQGTGA. Trimming left V 5 bases short and J 4 bases short, with 7 bases between. This CDR3 region has 12 residues. The CDR3 bases are TGTGCCAGCAGCCGGGATTCAGATACGCAGTATTTT. It specifies CASSRDSDTQYF.

The V call is TRBV28, the J call TRBJ1-2; 7 nucleotides align to TRBD1. Trimming took 3 bases from V and 8 from J; bases not matched to a gene: 9. The CDR3 is made up of 14 amino acids. Germline CDR1 and CDR2: MDHEN and SYDVKM. The CDR3 DNA sequence: TGTGCCAGCAGTTTGCAACAGGGGTCCTACGGCTACACCTTC. It codes for CASSLQQGSYGYTF.

In this sample, this clonotype turned up a few times. The V gene is TRBV7-2, the J gene TRBJ2-3; D might be TRBD2 (5 bases). Germline CDR1 reads SGHTA; CDR2 reads FQGNSA. The V end was cut by 5 bases, the J end by 4 bases, with 19 bases between. CDR3 length equals 16 residues. The CDR3 sequence: CASSTIRLRSPDTQYF. For the CDR3, the DNA is TGTGCCAGCAGCACCATACGACTAAGATCTCCAGATACGCAGTATTTT.

The chain carries TRBV20-1 and TRBJ2-1; the match to TRBD1 covers 7 bases. Germline V gives CDR1 DFQATT, CDR2 SNEGSKA (reference sequence). J lost 6 bases, V lost 3 bases, and 8 bases had no gene match. The CDR3 loop spans 14 amino acids. The CDR3: CSASETGSLNEQFF. The CDR3 DNA is TGCAGTGCTAGTGAGACAGGGTCCCTCAATGAGCAGTTCTTC.

J is TRBJ1-5 and V is TRBV10-3; TRBD1 agrees at 11 bases. The CDR3 has 14 amino acids. Trimming removed 6 bases from V and 10 bases from J; junction bases left unmatched: 8. Germline V lookup: CDR1 ENHRY, CDR2 SYGVKD. CDR3 residues: CAIRTGQGDDPQHF. The CDR3 nucleotides are TGTGCCATCAGAACGGGACAGGGGGATGACCCCCAGCATTTT.

This rearrangement joins TRBV11-2 to TRBJ2-7, with D perhaps matching TRBD2 (6 bases). Trimming left V 5 bases short and J 6 bases short, with 14 bases between. This CDR3 spans 13 amino acids. Germline assignment: CDR1 SGHAT and CDR2 FQNNGV. The CDR3 is CASSPYRRAEQYF. In DNA form, the CDR3 reads TGTGCCAGCAGCCCATACCGGAGGGCCGAGCAGTACTTC.

This clonotype came up a few times. The chain has TRBV7-2 and TRBJ1-1; the D is unclear. CDR3 length: 11 amino acids. V lost 5 bases to trimming and J lost 3 bases, with 4 bases between them. Germline V lookup: CDR1 SGHTA, CDR2 FQGNSA. CDR3 sequence reads: CASSPYTEAFF. DNA of the CDR3: TGTGCCAGCAGCCCGTACACTGAAGCTTTCTTT.

CDR3 loop: CASSGDRGTEAFF. The CDR3 DNA reads as TGTGCCAGCAGTGGGGACAGGGGGACTGAAGCTTTCTTT. The rearrangement joins TRBV2 to TRBJ1-1; 11 bases map to TRBD1. Germline-derived CDR1 and CDR2 are SNHLY and FYNNEI. V lost 4 bases and J lost 5; bases outside the gene matches: 0. This CDR3 is 13 amino acids long. Based on the CDR3 plus reference TRBV2 and TRBJ1-1, the full variable domain is EPEVTQTPSHQVTQMGQEVILRCVPISNHLYFYWYRQILGQKVEFLVSFYNNEISEKSEIFDDQFSVERPDGSNFTLKIRSTKLEDSAMYFCASSGDRGTEAFFGQGTRLTVV.